The rows below give T cell receptor beta chains drawn from one sample of a study of response to subunit inactivated influenza vaccine. One entry per CDR3 protein results from TCRdb running MiXCR on the RT-PCR reads. The table shows 710,000 or so distinct CDR3 sequences, with 15% to 19% occurring only once. The source was PBMCs from blood, collected 11 to 12 days after vaccination. The source of these receptors is a man aged 50 or older who received an inactivated influenza vaccine. Each CDR3 is given with its conserved first and last residue. D genes are given only for firm matches. Clone sizes are given selectively: once, few, many, or a class where the clone is expanded.

size: few; D: TRBD2; J: TRBJ2-7; V: TRBV29-1; DNA: TGCAGCGTTGAAGATCGGACTAGAATGGGCCACGAGCAGTACTTC; CDR3: CSVEDRTRMGHEQYF
size: -; D: TRBD1; J: TRBJ1-2; V: TRBV7-2; DNA: TGTGCCAGCAGCTTACTTCGGACAGGTCTTGAAGGCTACACCTTC; CDR3: CASSLLRTGLEGYTF
size: -; D: -; J: TRBJ1-1; V: TRBV7-2; DNA: TGTGCCAGCACTCTCTATATGAACACTGAAGCTTTCTTT; CDR3: CASTLYMNTEAFF
size: few; D: -; J: TRBJ2-5; V: TRBV5-1; DNA: TGCGCCAGCAGCTTGGGAGTCTATAAAGAGACCCAGTACTTC; CDR3: CASSLGVYKETQYF
size: many; D: -; J: TRBJ2-3; V: TRBV5-8; DNA: TGTGCCAGCAGCTTGGTCGACAGGGATACGCAGTATTTT; CDR3: CASSLVDRDTQYF
size: few; D: -; J: TRBJ2-3; V: TRBV20-1; DNA: TGCAGTGCTAGAGAGACTAGGGGGCTAGCGAGAGATACGCAGTATTTT; CDR3: CSARETRGLARDTQYF
size: few; D: -; J: TRBJ2-2; V: TRBV3-1; DNA: TGTGCCAGCAGCCCCGGGACCCGACTTAACGCCGGGGAGCTGTTTTTT; CDR3: CASSPGTRLNAGELFF
size: -; D: TRBD2; J: TRBJ2-7; V: TRBV6-1; DNA: TGTGCCAGCGGACTAGCGGCTTACTACGAGCAGTACTTC; CDR3: CASGLAAYYEQYF
size: -; D: TRBD1; J: TRBJ2-7; V: TRBV7-6; DNA: TGTGCCAGCAGCCCGCTCGACAGGGGGCCTTCCTACGAGCAGTACTTC; CDR3: CASSPLDRGPSYEQYF
size: few; D: TRBD1; J: TRBJ1-2; V: TRBV7-9; DNA: TGTGCCAGTTGGGAGACAGGGACCTTCCGTGGCTACACCTTC; CDR3: CASWETGTFRGYTF
size: -; D: -; J: TRBJ1-1; V: TRBV14; DNA: TGTGCCAGCAGCCACGCTCATATGGCTTTCTTT; CDR3: CASSHAHMAFF
size: few; D: -; J: TRBJ2-5; V: TRBV27; DNA: TGTGCCAGCAGTCCCAGTTGGGGGCAGACCCAGTACTTC; CDR3: CASSPSWGQTQYF
size: few; D: TRBD1; J: TRBJ1-2; V: TRBV4-2; DNA: TGTGCCAGCAGCCAAGGGGTCCGGGACAGGGAGCGAGGCTACACCTTC; CDR3: CASSQGVRDRERGYTF
size: few; D: -; J: TRBJ2-1; V: TRBV7-2; DNA: TGTGCCAGCAGCTTAGAAGGGACTTTCTACAATGAGCAGTTCTTC; CDR3: CASSLEGTFYNEQFF
size: -; D: -; J: TRBJ2-3; V: TRBV14; DNA: TGTGCCAGCAGCCAAGTGTCGAGGGAGGCGACAGATACGCAGTATTTT; CDR3: CASSQVSREATDTQYF
size: -; D: -; J: TRBJ2-1; V: TRBV30; DNA: TGTGCCTGGTCGCAAGGGCTCTCCTACAATGAGCAGTTCTTC; CDR3: CAWSQGLSYNEQFF
size: -; D: TRBD1; J: TRBJ1-2; V: TRBV15; DNA: TGTGCCACCAGCATGCAGGGGGCGGGTGGCTACACCTTC; CDR3: CATSMQGAGGYTF
size: -; D: TRBD2; J: TRBJ2-1; V: TRBV7-8; DNA: TGTGCCAGCAGCCGAACTAGCGGGGAATACAATGAGCAGTTCTTC; CDR3: CASSRTSGEYNEQFF
size: -; D: -; J: TRBJ2-1; V: TRBV4-2; DNA: TGTGCCAGCAGCCAAGATTGGCGGGGAACCTACAATGAGCAGTTCTTC; CDR3: CASSQDWRGTYNEQFF
size: few; D: TRBD1; J: TRBJ2-1; V: TRBV3-1; DNA: TGTGCCAGCAGCCAAAACCGGGACAGGGGGGACAATGAGCAGTTCTTC; CDR3: CASSQNRDRGDNEQFF
size: -; D: -; J: TRBJ2-7; V: TRBV9; DNA: TGTGCCAGCAGCGTGAGGGGGAGTGGGGCCTACGAGCAGTACTTC; CDR3: CASSVRGSGAYEQYF
size: -; D: -; J: TRBJ1-1; V: TRBV10-3; DNA: TGTGCCATCAGTGTAGGCACTGAAGCTTTCTTT; CDR3: CAISVGTEAFF
size: few; D: -; J: TRBJ1-2; V: TRBV5-1; DNA: TGCGCCAGCAGCTTGACAGGGACCCCTAACTATGGCTACACCTTC; CDR3: CASSLTGTPNYGYTF
size: -; D: -; J: TRBJ1-2; V: TRBV2; DNA: TGTGCCAGCACTCTTAACTATGGCTACACCTTC; CDR3: CASTLNYGYTF
size: -; D: TRBD2; J: TRBJ2-1; V: TRBV20-1; DNA: TGCAGTGCTCCGGCGCTAGCGGGAAATGAGCAGTTCTTC; CDR3: CSAPALAGNEQFF
size: -; D: -; J: TRBJ2-7; V: TRBV5-1; DNA: TGCGCCAGCAGCTTGGACAGGGCCAGTGTCGAGCAGTACTTC; CDR3: CASSLDRASVEQYF
size: many; D: -; J: TRBJ2-3; V: TRBV28; DNA: TGTGCCAGCCTCGATAGACAGACGAACACAGATACGCAGTATTTT; CDR3: CASLDRQTNTDTQYF
size: -; D: -; J: TRBJ2-2; V: TRBV12-3/TRBV12-4; DNA: TGTGCCAGCAGTTTCCCGCGTGGGGAGCTGTTTTTT; CDR3: CASSFPRGELFF
size: -; D: TRBD1; J: TRBJ2-7; V: TRBV29-1; DNA: TGCAGCGCTCGACAGGGGTCCCACGAGCAGTACTTC; CDR3: CSARQGSHEQYF
size: few; D: -; J: TRBJ1-6; V: TRBV28; DNA: TGTGCCAGCAGTTTATCTGGGCCTAATTATAATTCACCCCTCCACTTT; CDR3: CASSLSGPNYNSPLHF
size: few; D: TRBD2; J: TRBJ2-1; V: TRBV5-1; DNA: TGCGCCAGCAGCACACTAGCGGGAGAACCCTACAATGAGCAGTTCTTC; CDR3: CASSTLAGEPYNEQFF
size: -; D: TRBD2; J: TRBJ2-7; V: TRBV6-5; DNA: TGTGCCAGCAGTTACTCGTCGGCTAGCGGGGACACCTACGAGCAGTACTTC; CDR3: CASSYSSASGDTYEQYF
size: few; D: TRBD1; J: TRBJ1-6; V: TRBV28; DNA: TGTGCCAGCAGTTTCTACAGGGGTGGTTCACCCCTCCACTTT; CDR3: CASSFYRGGSPLHF
size: few; D: -; J: TRBJ1-2; V: TRBV6-5; DNA: TGTGCCAGCAGTTACTCGGCGGGTTTCGGCTACACCTTC; CDR3: CASSYSAGFGYTF
size: -; D: TRBD2; J: TRBJ2-5; V: TRBV4-2; DNA: TGTGCCAGCTCCAAGCGGGGGGAAGAGACCCAGTACTTC; CDR3: CASSKRGEETQYF
size: -; D: -; J: TRBJ2-7; V: TRBV29-1; DNA: TGCAGCGTTCTTAGCGACCTAACCTACGAGCAGTACTTC; CDR3: CSVLSDLTYEQYF
size: few; D: -; J: TRBJ2-7; V: TRBV29-1; DNA: TGCAGCGTTGGTCCGGGAGTGACCTACGAGCAGTACTTC; CDR3: CSVGPGVTYEQYF
size: -; D: TRBD1; J: TRBJ2-1; V: TRBV4-3; DNA: TGCGCCAGCAGCCACGCCAAGGGGGCCCTTTATGAGCAGTTCTTC; CDR3: CASSHAKGALYEQFF
size: few; D: TRBD2; J: TRBJ2-3; V: TRBV7-9; DNA: TGTGCCAGCAGCTTAACCGGGGGGGCCGCAGATACGCAGTATTTT; CDR3: CASSLTGGAADTQYF
size: -; D: TRBD1; J: TRBJ2-7; V: TRBV18; DNA: TGTGCCAGCTCACTCCTTCCGGGACAGGGTAAATACGAGCAGTACTTC; CDR3: CASSLLPGQGKYEQYF
size: -; D: TRBD2; J: TRBJ2-1; V: TRBV2; DNA: TGTGCCAGCAGTGAGGGCCGGGGGGACAATGAGCAGTTCTTC; CDR3: CASSEGRGDNEQFF
size: few; D: -; J: TRBJ2-7; V: TRBV20-1; DNA: TGCAGTGCCCACCGGACAATCTACGAGCAGTACTTC; CDR3: CSAHRTIYEQYF
size: -; D: -; J: TRBJ2-3; V: TRBV30; DNA: TGTGCCTGGAGTGTATCAGATACGCAGTATTTT; CDR3: CAWSVSDTQYF
size: -; D: TRBD2; J: TRBJ2-7; V: TRBV25-1; DNA: TGTGCCAGCAGCGGAGGGCGGGGGTTCTACGAGCAGTACTTC; CDR3: CASSGGRGFYEQYF
size: few; D: -; J: TRBJ1-5; V: TRBV20-1; DNA: TGCAGTGCTAGGGGACAAATTAGCAATCAGCCCCAGCATTTT; CDR3: CSARGQISNQPQHF
size: -; D: TRBD2; J: TRBJ2-4; V: TRBV6-2/TRBV6-3; DNA: TGTGCCAGCAAGTCAGCGGGAGTCGGGTTAGTGCAGTACTTC; CDR3: CASKSAGVGLVQYF
size: -; D: -; J: TRBJ2-7; V: TRBV21-1; DNA: TGTGCCAGCAAGAGACCGCCCCCTGGCTACGAGCAGTACTTC; CDR3: CASKRPPPGYEQYF
size: -; D: -; J: TRBJ1-6; V: TRBV7-9; DNA: TGTGCCAGCAGCTTATCAGGCAGGGATCGGTCACCCCTCCACTTT; CDR3: CASSLSGRDRSPLHF
size: -; D: TRBD1; J: TRBJ2-5; V: TRBV19; DNA: TGTGCCAGTAGGGGCCTGGGACAGAACCCCGTTGAGACCCAGTACTTC; CDR3: CASRGLGQNPVETQYF
size: -; D: -; J: TRBJ1-1; V: TRBV12-3/TRBV12-4; DNA: TGTGCCAGCAGTTTAGCCATAAGTCTCGTCGGAGCTTTCTTT; CDR3: CASSLAISLVGAFF
size: -; D: -; J: TRBJ1-3; V: TRBV2; DNA: TGTGCCAGCCATATTACAAACACCATATATTTT; CDR3: CASHITNTIYF
size: -; D: TRBD2; J: TRBJ2-1; V: TRBV12-3/TRBV12-4; DNA: TGTGCCAGCAGAGAGGGCGGGGGGGCCTACAATGAGCAGTTCTTC; CDR3: CASREGGGAYNEQFF
size: -; D: -; J: TRBJ1-1; V: TRBV20-1; DNA: TGCAGTGCCCCCCGGATCCGGTCGGACACTGAAGCTTTCTTT; CDR3: CSAPRIRSDTEAFF
size: few; D: -; J: TRBJ2-3; V: TRBV20-1; DNA: TGCAGTGCTTACAGTTCCCGGTGGACAGATACGCAGTATTTT; CDR3: CSAYSSRWTDTQYF
size: -; D: TRBD1; J: TRBJ2-5; V: TRBV12-3/TRBV12-4; DNA: TGTGACAGCGGTGGGACAGGGTCTATCTGGGAGACCCAGTACTTC; CDR3: CDSGGTGSIWETQYF